The sequence of this T cell receptor (beta chain) was determined in a study of spatial heterogeneity in lung cancer. Ten or more counts support this clonotype. The CDR3 is made up of 14 amino acids. CDR1 and CDR2 (germline): DFQATT, SNEGSKA (reference sequence). V was pared by 2 bases and J by 6 bases, with 3 bases of the junction left unmatched. Each CDR3 protein is one row after TCRdb ran MiXCR on the 5' RACE reads. The repertoire holds about 38,000 distinct CDR3 sequences, approximately 5.2% seen once, with just over 25% in the top ten. The time point was: sample taken at primary tumor resection. V is TRBV20-1 and J is TRBJ1-4; 10 bases match TRBD1. This TCR came from a female donor with early-stage non-small cell lung cancer. Here the sequenced sample was PBMCs, taken at surgery. Here the CDR3 DNA reads TGCAGTGCTAGACCGGGACAGGGGTATGAAAAACTGTTTTTT. Amino acids: CSARPGQGYEKLFF.